Following are 5 T cell receptor beta chains from one sample sequenced in a study of OX40 agonist ivuxolimab in advanced cancers. Libraries were prepared by immunoSEQ multiplex PCR; TCRdb keeps only in-frame clonotypes and omits some of them. The data contain 60,000 to 75,000 clones, approximately 89% of them singletons. The sample consisted of CD4+ or CD8+ T cells sorted from blood, taken in a trial of the OX40 agonist ivuxolimab. These receptors all come from an adult with an advanced solid tumor such as melanoma, head and neck, liver or kidney cancer.

The chain combines TRBV7-2 with TRBJ2-7, with D perhaps being TRBD1 or TRBD2 (5 bases each). Trimming removed 1 base from V and 2 bases from J, with 12 bases in between. CDR3 length: 15 amino acids. Per germline, CDR1 SGHTA and CDR2 FQGNSA. DNA for the CDR3: TGTGCCAGCAGCTTAGGGGACCCTCCTACCTACGAGCAGTACTTC. Encoded protein: CASSLGDPPTYEQYF.

This rearrangement joins TRBV5-1 to TRBJ2-5; 8 nucleotides align to TRBD2. The V gene end was trimmed by 4 bases and the J gene end by 5 bases; junction bases not matched to a gene: 7. Germline CDR1 and CDR2: SGHRS and YFSETQ. The CDR3 has 14 residues. CDR3 DNA: TGCGCCAGCAGCCTCGGGGGGGCCCTGGAGACCCAGTACTTC. It codes for CASSLGGALETQYF. The variable domain in full, completed from reference TRBV5-1 and TRBJ2-5, reads KAGVTQTPRYLIKTRGQQVTLSCSPISGHRSVSWYQQTPGQGLQFLFEYFSETQRNKGNFPGRFSGRQFSNSRSEMNVSTLELGDSALYLCASSLGGALETQYFGPGTRLLVL.

In this sample, this clone turned up once. The chain uses TRBV4-2 and TRBJ2-1; D might be TRBD2 (5 bases). With 2 bases removed from V and 6 bases from J, the gap between germline ends came to 23 bases. The germline gives CDR1 LGHNA, CDR2 YNFKEQ. The CDR3 runs to 18 residues. CDR3 in amino acids: CASSQFSGVGSFANEQFF. As DNA, the CDR3 is TGTGCCAGCAGCCAATTCTCCGGGGTCGGGTCTTTTGCCAATGAGCAGTTCTTC.

The chain combines TRBV7-3 with TRBJ2-3; 11 bases line up with TRBD2. The V and J ends lost 4 bases and 2 bases, in that order; junction bases with no gene match: 5. CDR3 length equals 16 residues. Germline values: CDR1 SGHTA, CDR2 FQGTGA. The CDR3 nucleotides are TGTGCCAGCAGCTCTGGGACTAGCGGTATCACAGATACGCAGTATTTT. It encodes CASSSGTSGITDTQYF.

The rearrangement links TRBV6-6 to TRBJ2-3, with D possibly TRBD1 on 6 matching bases. Germline CDR1 MNHNY, CDR2 SVGAGI (reference sequence). The CDR3 sequence is 15 residues long. V was shortened by 5 bases and J by 2 bases, with 14 bases between the two germline ends. CDR3 amino acids: CASSLPTGNTDTQYF. The CDR3 DNA is TGTGCCAGCAGTCTCCCGACAGGAAACACAGATACGCAGTATTTT.